The 7 T cell receptor beta chains below were found in one sample sequenced in a study of blood T cell repertoires in COVID-19. The data were produced by immunoSEQ multiplex PCR, yet TCRdb's version contains in-frame clones alone and is incomplete. The sample shows under 150,000 clones, 75% to 90% of them seen only once. Sequenced sample: PBMCs or T cells enriched from blood (not recorded which). These TCRs come from a man aged 25-45 years who had recovered from COVID-19.

The chain recombines TRBV5-1 with TRBJ1-5, with 8 bases fitting TRBD1. Trimming at V came to 4 bases and at J to 4 bases, leaving 7 bases not matched to a gene. The germline V gene has CDR1 SGHRS and CDR2 YFSETQ. The CDR3 length is 15 residues. CDR3 bases: TGCGCCAGCAGCCCCGGACAGGGAGGTAATCAGCCCCAGCATTTT. Protein sequence: CASSPGQGGNQPQHF.

V usage is TRBV29-1 and J usage is TRBJ1-2, with TRBD1 matching 9 bases. Germline V gives CDR1 SQVTM, CDR2 ANQGSEA. With 6 bases clipped from V and 10 bases from J, the junction kept 6 bases outside the gene matches. The CDR3 is 11 residues long. The CDR3 nucleotides are TGCAGCGTGGGGACAGGGTTGAACTACACCTTC. Protein: CSVGTGLNYTF.

This clone was seen just once. This chain connects TRBV6-5 to TRBJ2-7; 9 positions match TRBD2. Per the germline V gene, CDR1 is MNHEY and CDR2 is SVGAGI. This CDR3 comprises 15 residues. V was pared by 4 bases and J by 0 bases, with 4 bases of the junction left unmatched. The CDR3 region has the DNA TGTGCCAGCAGTTCTCTAGCGGGAAGCTCCTACGAGCAGTACGTC. Residues: CASSSLAGSSYEQYV.

The genes are TRBV27 and TRBJ1-6; D possibly corresponds to TRBD1 (5 bases). The CDR3 is 14 residues long. V was cut by 4 bases and J by 7 bases, with 11 bases left in between. CDR1 MNHEY and CDR2 SMNVEV come from the germline V gene (reference sequence). As DNA, the CDR3 is TGTGCCAGCAGTTACCTTGGGGGGAATTCACCCCTCCACTTT. Protein product: CASSYLGGNSPLHF.

The V gene is TRBV7-9, the J gene TRBJ1-1; a possible D gene is TRBD1 (5 bases). The CDR3 spans 15 residues. V lost 1 base and J lost 1, with 10 bases in between. Germline V gene lookup returns CDR1 SEHNR and CDR2 FQNEAQ (reference sequence). CDR3 region: CASSLGGRGNTEAFF. The DNA of the CDR3 is TGTGCCAGCAGCTTAGGGGGTAGGGGGAACACTGAAGCTTTCTTT.

The rearrangement links TRBV29-1 to TRBJ2-4, with 16 nucleotides matching TRBD2. The germline CDR1 and CDR2 sequences are SQVTM and ANQGSEA. CDR3 length: 18 residues. V trimming: 2 bases; J trimming: 4 bases; junction bases outside the gene matches: 8. The CDR3 reads CSVEWGLAGGPFKNIQYF. CDR3 DNA: TGCAGCGTTGAATGGGGACTAGCGGGAGGGCCCTTTAAAAACATTCAGTACTTC.

The V gene is TRBV19, the J gene TRBJ2-7; 8 nucleotides align to TRBD2. Germline trimming cut 4 bases from V and 2 bases from J; bases unmatched to any gene: 4. CDR3 size: 14 residues. From germline, CDR1 is LNHDA and CDR2 SQIVND (reference sequence). The CDR3 bases are TGTGCCAGTAGTACGACGGGAGGGGCCTACGAGCAGTACTTC. Translation: CASSTTGGAYEQYF.